This T cell receptor (beta chain) was obtained from a study of beta chain features in type 1 diabetes. Turning to the study itself: Comparable age, gender and cell yields were observed in patients relative to healthy donors.

CDR3 length: 12 amino acids. V was trimmed by 6 bases and J by 10 bases, leaving 13 bases between them. In germline, CDR1 is SNHLY, CDR2 FYNNEI. Reverse transcribing all isolated RNA meant expressed TCRB transcripts were sequenced. Produced via immunoSEQ multiplex PCR; TCRdb's table is partial and in-frame only. The sample has around 340,000 clones, less than 9.5% seen once. Many counts were recorded for this clone. This chain links TRBV2 with TRBJ2-1, with D unresolved. The TCR was taken from a young woman in good health. The sequenced material came from central memory CD4+ T cells from blood. The CDR3 is CASSQPLWEQFF. Written as DNA, the CDR3 is TGTGCCAGCAGCCAGCCTCTGTGGGAGCAGTTCTTC.